This T cell receptor beta chain emerged from a study of CD8 T cells in Susac syndrome. Germline V lookup: CDR1 GTSNPN, CDR2 SVGIG (reference sequence). The CDR3 has 14 residues. V shed 3 bases and J shed 0 bases, with 12 bases lying between them. It was with random hexamers that about 0.45 to 1 ug RNA was reverse transcribed. TCRdb reanalysed the immunoSEQ multiplex PCR reads using MiXCR and keeps one entry per CDR3 protein. The data contain approximately 150,000 distinct CDR3 sequences, less than 95% of them seen just once; the ten biggest clones take up approximately 0.08%. This sequence originates from a human donor in good health. The chain carries TRBV30 and TRBJ2-7, with D possibly matching TRBD1 (5 bases). Sequencing was carried out using CD4+ T cells from PBMCs. The CDR3: CAWRRGRDSYEQYF. The CDR3, as DNA: TGTGCCTGGAGAAGAGGCAGGGACTCCTACGAGCAGTACTTC.